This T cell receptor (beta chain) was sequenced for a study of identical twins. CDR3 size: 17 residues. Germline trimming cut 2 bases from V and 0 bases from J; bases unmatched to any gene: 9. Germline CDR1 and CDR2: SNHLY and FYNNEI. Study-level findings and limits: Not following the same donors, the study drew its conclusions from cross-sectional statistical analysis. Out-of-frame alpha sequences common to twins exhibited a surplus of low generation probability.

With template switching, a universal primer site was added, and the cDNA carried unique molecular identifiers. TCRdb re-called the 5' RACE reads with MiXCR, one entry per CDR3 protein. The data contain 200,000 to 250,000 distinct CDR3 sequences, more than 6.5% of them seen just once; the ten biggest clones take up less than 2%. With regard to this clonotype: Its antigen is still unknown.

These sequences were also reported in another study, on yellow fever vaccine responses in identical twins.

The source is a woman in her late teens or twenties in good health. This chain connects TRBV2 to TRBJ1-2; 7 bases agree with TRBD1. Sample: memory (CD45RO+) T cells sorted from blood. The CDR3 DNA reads TGTGCCAGCAGTGAAAGCGCCAGGGGGATTACTAACTATGGCTACACCTTC. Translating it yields CASSESARGITNYGYTF.